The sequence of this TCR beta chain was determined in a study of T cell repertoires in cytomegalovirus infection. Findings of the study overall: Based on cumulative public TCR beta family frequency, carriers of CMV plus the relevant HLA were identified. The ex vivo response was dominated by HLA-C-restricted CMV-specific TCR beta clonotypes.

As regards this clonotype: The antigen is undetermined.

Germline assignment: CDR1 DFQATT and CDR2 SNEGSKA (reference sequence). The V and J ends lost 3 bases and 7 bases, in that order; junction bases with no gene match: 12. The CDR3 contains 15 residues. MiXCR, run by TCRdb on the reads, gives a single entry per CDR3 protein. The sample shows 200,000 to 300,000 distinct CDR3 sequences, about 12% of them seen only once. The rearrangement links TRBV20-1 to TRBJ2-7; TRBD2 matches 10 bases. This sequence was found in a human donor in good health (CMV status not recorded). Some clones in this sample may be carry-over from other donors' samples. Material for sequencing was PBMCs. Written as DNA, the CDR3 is TGCAGTGCTAGCCCTTCTAGCGGGGGTAGAAATGAGCAGTACTTC. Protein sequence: CSASPSSGGRNEQYF.